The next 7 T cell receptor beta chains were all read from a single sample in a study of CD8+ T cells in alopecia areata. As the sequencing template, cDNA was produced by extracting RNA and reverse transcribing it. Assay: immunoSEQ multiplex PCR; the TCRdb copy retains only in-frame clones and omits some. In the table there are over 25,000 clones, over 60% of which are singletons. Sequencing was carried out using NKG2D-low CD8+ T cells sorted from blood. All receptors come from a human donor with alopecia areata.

The chain's CDR3 is CASSFGGTDGNEQFF. CDR3 bases: TGTGCCAGCAGTTTCGGAGGGACAGACGGCAATGAGCAGTTCTTC. The chain links TRBV27 to TRBJ2-1; a weak D match, TRBD1 (7 bases). CDR1 is MNHEY, CDR2 SMNVEV, per germline (reference sequence). V shed 3 bases and J shed 6 bases, with 15 bases lying between them. The CDR3 runs to 15 residues.

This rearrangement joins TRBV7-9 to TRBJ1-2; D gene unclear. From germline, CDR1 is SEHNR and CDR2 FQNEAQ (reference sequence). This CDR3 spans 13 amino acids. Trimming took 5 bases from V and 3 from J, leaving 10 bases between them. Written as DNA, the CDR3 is TGTGCCAGCAGCACCCGGAGGGACTATGGCTACACCTTC. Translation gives CASSTRRDYGYTF.

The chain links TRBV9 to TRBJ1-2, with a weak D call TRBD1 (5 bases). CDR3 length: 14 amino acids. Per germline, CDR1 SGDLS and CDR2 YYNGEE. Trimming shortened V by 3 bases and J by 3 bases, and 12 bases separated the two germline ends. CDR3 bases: TGTGCCAGCAGCGACCGTGGGGGGGACTATGGCTACACCTTC. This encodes CASSDRGGDYGYTF.

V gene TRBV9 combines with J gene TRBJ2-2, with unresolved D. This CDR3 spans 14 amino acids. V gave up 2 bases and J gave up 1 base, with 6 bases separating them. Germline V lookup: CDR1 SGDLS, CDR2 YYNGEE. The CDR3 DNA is TGTGCCAGCAGCGTTGGGGAGAACACCGGGGAGCTGTTTTTT. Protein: CASSVGENTGELFF.

The DNA for the CDR3 is TGTGCCTGGAATCAGGGGCCCGGGGAGCTGTTTTTT. This encodes CAWNQGPGELFF. The J gene is TRBJ2-2, the V gene TRBV30, with TRBD1 as a possible D gene (6 bases). V lost 4 bases and J 6 bases, leaving 9 bases between the germline ends. Germline values: CDR1 GTSNPN, CDR2 SVGIG (reference sequence). The CDR3 spans 12 residues.

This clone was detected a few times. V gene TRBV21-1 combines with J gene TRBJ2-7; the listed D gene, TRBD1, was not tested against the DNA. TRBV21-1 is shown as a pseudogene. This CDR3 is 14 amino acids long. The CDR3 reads CASNVLRTDYEQYF. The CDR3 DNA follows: TGTGCCAGCAACGTCCTTAGGACAGACTACGAGCAGTACTTC.

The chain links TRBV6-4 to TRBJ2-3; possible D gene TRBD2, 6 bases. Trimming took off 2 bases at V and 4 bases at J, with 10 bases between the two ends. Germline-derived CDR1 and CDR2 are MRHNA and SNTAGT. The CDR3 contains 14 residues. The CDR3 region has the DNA TGTGCCAGCAGTGACACGGGAGAGGCAGATACGCAGTATTTT. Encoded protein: CASSDTGEADTQYF.